These 21 T cell receptor beta chains originate from one sample sequenced in a study of shared clonotypes between healthy human individuals. The assay was immunoSEQ multiplex PCR, and TCRdb's table has in-frame clones only and misses some. The sample lists 950,000 to 1,100,000 clones; approximately 72% were seen once. Sequencing used memory CD4+ T cells sorted from blood. The subset here: CD45RA-negative fraction. The receptors come from a man aged 18-30 years in good health.

The count of this clone is one. The chain employs TRBV28 and TRBJ2-7; 10 bases match TRBD1. The CDR3 sequence is 15 residues long. Losses at the gene ends were 5 bases for V and 4 bases for J; bases not matched to a gene: 8. Germline CDR1 MDHEN, CDR2 SYDVKM. The CDR3: CASSTGTGVRYEQYF. DNA for the CDR3: TGTGCCAGCAGTACCGGGACAGGGGTAAGGTACGAGCAGTACTTC.

Notes on this clone: Compared with germline, one end of the junction differs, possibly owing to a read error. The V and J genes are TRBV5-6 and TRBJ2-3; tentative D call: TRBD1 (5 bases). This CDR3 contains 12 residues. CDR1 and CDR2 (germline): SGHDT, YYEEEE. The CDR3 sequence: CASSVSTVTQYF. CDR3 DNA: TGTGCCAGCAGCGTCTCGACAGTTACGCAGTATTTT.

V usage is TRBV19 and J usage is TRBJ1-1; D is uncertain. The CDR3 covers 15 residues. Germline CDR1 is LNHDA and CDR2 is SQIVND (reference sequence). V dropped 3 bases and J dropped 1 base, with 12 bases sitting between them. The chain's CDR3 is CASSISQLSNTEAFF. The CDR3 region has the DNA TGTGCCAGTAGTATTTCACAACTTTCGAACACTGAAGCTTTCTTT.

This clone has only one observation. The rearrangement uses TRBV4-1 and TRBJ2-3; D might be TRBD1 (5 bases). Deletions cut 8 bases from V and 5 bases from J, with 14 bases between. Germline V CDR1 and CDR2: MGHRA, YSYEKL. There are 13 residues in the CDR3. CDR3 DNA sequence: TGCGCCAGCGGGCGTGGGGCATTAGATACGCAGTATTTT. Amino acid sequence: CASGRGALDTQYF.

The chain combines TRBV5-1 with TRBJ2-7, with D possibly being TRBD1 (7 bases). Germline loops: CDR1 SGHRS, CDR2 YFSETQ. V dropped 1 base and J dropped 4 bases, with 12 bases sitting between them. This CDR3 is 14 amino acids long. The CDR3 DNA follows: TGCGCCAGCAGCTTGACCCCAGGGGGGTACGAGCAGTACTTC. It encodes CASSLTPGGYEQYF.

The chain uses TRBV29-1 and TRBJ1-6; a possible D gene is TRBD1 (5 bases). Germline V gives CDR1 SQVTM, CDR2 ANQGSEA. The CDR3 has 13 residues. Trimming took off 7 bases at V and 5 bases at J, with 12 bases between the two ends. The CDR3 nucleotides read TGCAGCGCCCGTGGGGGGGATAATTCACCCCTCCACTTT. Amino acids: CSARGGDNSPLHF.

CDR3 nucleotides: TGTGCCAGCTCACCCCAATCCACAGCGAACACTGAAGCTTTCTTT. It translates to CASSPQSTANTEAFF. The chain recombines TRBV18 with TRBJ1-1; D remains ambiguous. This CDR3 is 15 amino acids long. Between the trimmed V and J ends, which lost 3 bases and 1 base, there was a span of 12 bases. Germline loops: CDR1 KGHSH, CDR2 LQKENI.

This sequence joins TRBV7-9 and TRBJ1-4, with a tentative D call TRBD1 (6 bases). V dropped 5 bases and J dropped 5 bases, with 18 bases sitting between them. This CDR3 region has 16 residues. Germline-derived CDR1 and CDR2 are SEHNR and FQNEAQ (reference sequence). CDR3 sequence: CASSPAYGQINEKLFF. In DNA, the CDR3 is TGTGCCAGCAGCCCGGCATACGGACAGATCAATGAAAAACTGTTTTTT.

The table lists this clone with a count of one. The rearrangement uses TRBV10-3 and TRBJ2-7, with 9 bases that match TRBD2. V shed 10 bases and J 7 bases; nucleotides not matched to a gene: 11. The CDR3 runs to 13 residues. Germline assignment: CDR1 ENHRY and CDR2 SYGVKD. CDR3 bases: TGTGCCACGATGGGACTAGCATCGGGAGAGCAGTACTTC. It translates to CATMGLASGEQYF.

The chain recombines TRBV7-6 with TRBJ2-3; D may be TRBD2 (5 bases). V lost 0 bases and J lost 3, with 10 bases in between. CDR3 length equals 15 residues. In germline, CDR1 is SGHVS, CDR2 FNYEAQ. The CDR3 region has the DNA TGTGCCAGCAGCTTAGCGAGGGCTCGTACAGATACGCAGTATTTT. Its translation: CASSLARARTDTQYF.

This clone was found once. This chain joins TRBV19 and TRBJ2-2, with 10 bases that match TRBD2. Germline assignment: CDR1 LNHDA and CDR2 SQIVND (reference sequence). The V and J ends lost 5 bases and 7 bases, in that order; junction bases with no gene match: 19. This CDR3 spans 19 amino acids. The CDR3 coding sequence is TGTGCCAGTAGTCCCATTCAGGGATCTAGCGGGAGAGGGAACGGGGAGCTGTTTTTT. This codes for CASSPIQGSSGRGNGELFF.

This sequence joins TRBV12-5 and TRBJ1-5; D perhaps matches TRBD1 (5 bases). Germline CDR1 LGHNT, CDR2 FRNRAP. This CDR3 region has 13 residues. The V and J ends lost 5 bases and 7 bases respectively, with 12 bases between them. CDR3 in amino acids: CASGPGGSQPQHF. DNA for the CDR3: TGTGCTAGTGGTCCCGGGGGGTCCCAGCCCCAGCATTTT.

The chain recombines TRBV5-3 with TRBJ1-6; a possible D gene is TRBD1 (6 bases). TRBV5-3 is filed as an ORF, its function uncertain. V was shortened by 0 bases and J by 1 base, with 26 bases between the two germline ends. There are 22 residues in the CDR3. The CDR3 DNA reads as TGTGCCAGAAGCTTGGAGGGGGGACCCAGGGCTAAGGTGTGGTCCTATAATTCACCCCTCCACTTT. As protein: CARSLEGGPRAKVWSYNSPLHF.

This clone has just a few counts. The V call is TRBV7-9, the J call TRBJ2-1; D is unresolved. The V end lost 3 bases, the J end lost 2 bases, and 5 bases lay between the germline ends. The CDR3 is 13 amino acids. CDR1 is SEHNR, CDR2 FQNEAQ, per germline (reference sequence). In DNA form, the CDR3 reads TGTGCCAGCAGCTTCGGGCCCTACAATGAGCAGTTCTTC. Protein sequence: CASSFGPYNEQFF.

This clone was counted between two and nine times. This rearrangement joins TRBV28 to TRBJ1-2; D ambiguous. Trimming stripped 1 base from V and 6 bases from J, with 9 bases between. The CDR3 has 13 residues. Germline V gene data show CDR1 as MDHEN and CDR2 as SYDVKM. The CDR3 DNA sequence: TGTGCCAGCAGTTTATACTCGTGGAATGGCTACACCTTC. Its protein product is CASSLYSWNGYTF.

This clone was seen only a few times. The genes are TRBV6-5 and TRBJ1-2; D unclear. CDR1 is MNHEY, CDR2 SVGAGI, per germline. V gave up 5 bases and J gave up 3 bases, with 10 bases separating them. There are 13 residues in the CDR3. This CDR3 is CASSPPGYYGYTF. The CDR3 region has the DNA TGTGCCAGCAGTCCACCGGGTTACTATGGCTACACCTTC.

This clone was counted between two and nine times. The V and J genes are TRBV28 and TRBJ1-4; 7 bases are a match to TRBD1. The CDR3 length is 15 residues. V shed 5 bases, J shed 8 bases, and the junction held 11 bases outside the gene matches. Germline V gene lookup returns CDR1 MDHEN and CDR2 SYDVKM. The CDR3 protein is CASSGADRAKEKLFF. The CDR3, as DNA: TGTGCCAGCAGTGGGGCTGACAGGGCCAAGGAAAAACTGTTTTTT.

In this sample, this clone turned up a few times. This may stem from a read error, because a much larger clone lies one nucleotide away. Other DNA variants within this sample encode the same CDR3. The chain couples TRBV11-2 to TRBJ1-1; no clear D. With 0 bases removed from V and 2 bases from J, the gap between germline ends came to 4 bases. Germline loops: CDR1 SGHAT, CDR2 FQNNGV. The CDR3 runs to 13 residues. CDR3 bases: TGTGCCAGCAGCTTAGACACTAACACTGAAGCTTTCTTT. Its translation: CASSLDTNTEAFF.

This chain connects TRBV30 to TRBJ2-3, with D tentatively TRBD2 (5 bases). Germline CDR1 GTSNPN, CDR2 SVGIG (reference sequence). The V end was cut by 2 bases, the J end by 1 base, with 10 bases between. The length of the CDR3 is 14 residues. The CDR3 sequence: CAWSITRGTDTQYF. CDR3 in DNA: TGTGCCTGGAGTATAACGCGGGGCACAGATACGCAGTATTTT.

V is TRBV12-5 and J is TRBJ2-2; D is ambiguous. CDR3 size: 12 residues. Trimming left V 6 bases short and J 11 bases short, with 13 bases between. From germline, CDR1 is LGHNT and CDR2 FRNRAP. The CDR3 sequence is CASGRSSAELFF. CDR3 nucleotide sequence: TGTGCTAGTGGCAGGTCTTCCGCCGAGCTGTTTTTT. The full variable domain, rest sourced from reference TRBV12-5 and TRBJ2-2, is DARVTQTPRHKVTEMGQEVTMRCQPILGHNTVFWYRQTMMQGLELLAYFRNRAPLDDSGMPKDRFSAEMPDATLATLKIQPSEPRDSAVYFCASGRSSAELFFGEGSRLTVL.

This clone was seen more than once but under ten times. The chain carries TRBV30 and TRBJ1-1, with D possibly being TRBD1 (5 bases). Germline V gene lookup returns CDR1 GTSNPN and CDR2 SVGIG (reference sequence). Trimming took 4 bases from V and 4 from J, leaving 10 bases between them. This CDR3 has 12 amino acids. CDR3: CAWTGLTTEAFF. DNA for the CDR3: TGTGCCTGGACAGGGTTGACCACTGAAGCTTTCTTT.